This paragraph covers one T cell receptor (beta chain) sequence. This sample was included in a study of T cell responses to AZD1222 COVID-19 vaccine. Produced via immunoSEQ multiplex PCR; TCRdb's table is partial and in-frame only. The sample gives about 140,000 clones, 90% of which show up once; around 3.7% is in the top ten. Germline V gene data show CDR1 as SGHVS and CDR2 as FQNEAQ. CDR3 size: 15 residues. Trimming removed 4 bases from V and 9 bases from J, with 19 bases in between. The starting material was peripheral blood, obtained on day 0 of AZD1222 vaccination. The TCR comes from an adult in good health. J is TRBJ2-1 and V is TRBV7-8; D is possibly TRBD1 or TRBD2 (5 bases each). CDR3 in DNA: TGTGCCAGCAGCTCCGTGGACGGGACCGGGGCTGAGCAGTTCTTC. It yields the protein CASSSVDGTGAEQFF.